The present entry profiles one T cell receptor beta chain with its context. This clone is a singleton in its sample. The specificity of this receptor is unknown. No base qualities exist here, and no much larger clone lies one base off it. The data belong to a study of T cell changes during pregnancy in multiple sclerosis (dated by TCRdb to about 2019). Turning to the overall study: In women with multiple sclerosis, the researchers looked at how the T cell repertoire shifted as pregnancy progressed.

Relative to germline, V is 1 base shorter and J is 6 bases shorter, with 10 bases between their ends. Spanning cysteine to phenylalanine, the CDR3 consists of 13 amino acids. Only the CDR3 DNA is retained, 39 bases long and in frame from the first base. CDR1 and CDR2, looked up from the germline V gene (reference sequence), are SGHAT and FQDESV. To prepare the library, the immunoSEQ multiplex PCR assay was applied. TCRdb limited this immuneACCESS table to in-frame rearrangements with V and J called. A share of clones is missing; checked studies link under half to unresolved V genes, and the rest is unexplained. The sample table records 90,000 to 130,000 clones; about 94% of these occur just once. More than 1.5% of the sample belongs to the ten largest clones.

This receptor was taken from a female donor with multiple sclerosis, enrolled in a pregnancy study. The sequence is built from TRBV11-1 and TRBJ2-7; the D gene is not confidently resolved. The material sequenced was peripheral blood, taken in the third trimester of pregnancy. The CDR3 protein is CASSLERKAEQYF. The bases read TGTGCCAGCAGCTTAGAGCGAAAGGCCGAGCAGTACTTC.